These T cell receptor beta chains were read from a single sample in a study of T cells in tumors after PD-1 blockade. Libraries were prepared by immunoSEQ multiplex PCR; TCRdb keeps only in-frame clonotypes and omits some of them. In the table there are roughly 3,500 clones, 60% to 70% of which are singletons. Specimen: tumor tissue, collected before anti-PD-1 treatment. These receptor sequences come from a human donor with basal cell carcinoma. The CDR3 runs from the conserved cysteine through the conserved F or W. A D gene is named only where the DNA matches it firmly. The listing skips clone size in some rows; elsewhere it reads once, few, many or a size class.

v_call: TRBV27; d_call: NA; j_call: TRBJ2-3; clone_size: NA; cdr3_aa: CASSLITTGHTTDTQYF; cdr3_nt: TGTGCCAGCAGTCTAATCACGACAGGACATACCACAGATACGCAGTATTTT
v_call: TRBV4-1; d_call: TRBD2; j_call: TRBJ2-3; clone_size: NA; cdr3_aa: CASSQAVAGVPTDTQYF; cdr3_nt: TGCGCCAGCAGCCAAGCGGTGGCGGGAGTCCCCACAGATACGCAGTATTTT
v_call: TRBV6-5; d_call: NA; j_call: TRBJ1-1; clone_size: few; cdr3_aa: CASRRQREAFF; cdr3_nt: TGTGCCAGCAGACGGCAGAGAGAAGCTTTCTTT
v_call: TRBV6-2/TRBV6-3; d_call: TRBD2; j_call: TRBJ2-1; clone_size: once; cdr3_aa: CASSSLQLSGGVRNEQFF; cdr3_nt: TGTGCCAGCAGTTCCCTCCAACTTAGCGGGGGGGTCAGGAATGAGCAGTTCTTC
v_call: TRBV19; d_call: NA; j_call: TRBJ2-2; clone_size: NA; cdr3_aa: CASSTGPKSGAGELFF; cdr3_nt: TGTGCCAGTAGTACGGGCCCAAAATCCGGGGCCGGGGAGCTGTTTTTT
v_call: TRBV4-2; d_call: NA; j_call: TRBJ2-2; clone_size: few; cdr3_aa: CASSQPGENTGELFF; cdr3_nt: TGTGCCAGCAGCCAACCAGGGGAGAACACCGGGGAGCTGTTTTTT
v_call: TRBV7-9; d_call: NA; j_call: TRBJ2-4; clone_size: NA; cdr3_aa: CATSTWDLAKNIQYF; cdr3_nt: TGTGCCACCTCTACATGGGACCTAGCCAAAAACATTCAGTACTTC
v_call: TRBV5-1; d_call: NA; j_call: TRBJ1-5; clone_size: NA; cdr3_aa: CASKIGGDNQPQHF; cdr3_nt: TGCGCCAGCAAAATCGGCGGGGACAATCAGCCCCAGCATTTT
v_call: TRBV3-1/TRBV3-2; d_call: NA; j_call: TRBJ1-2; clone_size: NA; cdr3_aa: CASSLKQGRGYTF; cdr3_nt: TGTGCCAGCAGCCTCAAGCAGGGTCGGGGCTACACCTTC
v_call: TRBV27; d_call: TRBD2; j_call: TRBJ2-3; clone_size: NA; cdr3_aa: CATTEVAGGRDTQYF; cdr3_nt: TGTGCCACGACGGAGGTGGCGGGGGGCAGAGATACGCAGTATTTT
v_call: TRBV6-5; d_call: NA; j_call: TRBJ2-4; clone_size: NA; cdr3_aa: CASSLPGAFPNIQYF; cdr3_nt: TGTGCCAGCTCACTCCCGGGGGCATTCCCGAACATTCAGTACTTC
v_call: TRBV27; d_call: TRBD1; j_call: TRBJ2-7; clone_size: once; cdr3_aa: CASSLRQGVSYEQYF; cdr3_nt: TGTGCCAGCAGCCTTAGACAGGGGGTGAGCTACGAGCAGTACTTC
v_call: TRBV9; d_call: TRBD2; j_call: TRBJ2-5; clone_size: NA; cdr3_aa: CASSVSRLAGRQETQYF; cdr3_nt: TGTGCCAGCAGCGTATCGAGACTAGCGGGGAGACAAGAGACCCAGTACTTC
v_call: TRBV7-2; d_call: TRBD1; j_call: TRBJ2-1; clone_size: few; cdr3_aa: CASSLGQFNEQFF; cdr3_nt: TGTGCCAGCAGCTTGGGACAGTTCAATGAGCAGTTCTTC
v_call: TRBV5-1; d_call: TRBD2; j_call: TRBJ2-3; clone_size: few; cdr3_aa: CASRKRSGSADTQYF; cdr3_nt: TGCGCCAGCAGGAAGCGTAGCGGGAGCGCAGATACGCAGTATTTT
v_call: TRBV20-1; d_call: NA; j_call: TRBJ2-7; clone_size: once; cdr3_aa: CSAPGAYEQYF; cdr3_nt: TGCAGTGCCCCCGGAGCCTACGAGCAGTACTTC
v_call: TRBV10-3; d_call: TRBD1; j_call: TRBJ2-7; clone_size: once; cdr3_aa: CAITSDRASYEQYF; cdr3_nt: TGTGCCATCACTTCGGACAGGGCGTCTTACGAGCAGTACTTC
v_call: TRBV28; d_call: TRBD1; j_call: TRBJ2-3; clone_size: NA; cdr3_aa: CASSCQGAGCTDTQYF; cdr3_nt: TGTGCCAGCAGCTGCCAGGGGGCAGGGTGCACAGATACGCAGTATTTT
v_call: TRBV24-1; d_call: NA; j_call: TRBJ2-3; clone_size: NA; cdr3_aa: CATSGSLETDTQYF; cdr3_nt: TGTGCCACCAGTGGTAGCCTTGAGACAGATACGCAGTATTTT
v_call: TRBV2; d_call: NA; j_call: TRBJ2-2; clone_size: NA; cdr3_aa: CASSEARSRTGELFF; cdr3_nt: TGTGCCAGCAGTGAAGCACGGTCGCGCACCGGGGAGCTGTTTTTT
v_call: TRBV9; d_call: TRBD2; j_call: TRBJ2-7; clone_size: NA; cdr3_aa: CASSLGSGSFYEQYF; cdr3_nt: TGTGCCAGCAGCCTGGGGAGCGGGAGTTTCTACGAGCAGTACTTC
v_call: TRBV5-1; d_call: TRBD1; j_call: TRBJ1-2; clone_size: once; cdr3_aa: CASSLGLPIYGQGGIGYTF; cdr3_nt: TGCGCCAGCAGCTTGGGGTTACCGATTTACGGACAGGGGGGTATTGGCTACACCTTC
v_call: TRBV29-1; d_call: NA; j_call: TRBJ2-1; clone_size: NA; cdr3_aa: CSVEVTWGAKYNEQFF; cdr3_nt: TGCAGCGTTGAAGTTACGTGGGGGGCTAAATACAATGAGCAGTTCTTC